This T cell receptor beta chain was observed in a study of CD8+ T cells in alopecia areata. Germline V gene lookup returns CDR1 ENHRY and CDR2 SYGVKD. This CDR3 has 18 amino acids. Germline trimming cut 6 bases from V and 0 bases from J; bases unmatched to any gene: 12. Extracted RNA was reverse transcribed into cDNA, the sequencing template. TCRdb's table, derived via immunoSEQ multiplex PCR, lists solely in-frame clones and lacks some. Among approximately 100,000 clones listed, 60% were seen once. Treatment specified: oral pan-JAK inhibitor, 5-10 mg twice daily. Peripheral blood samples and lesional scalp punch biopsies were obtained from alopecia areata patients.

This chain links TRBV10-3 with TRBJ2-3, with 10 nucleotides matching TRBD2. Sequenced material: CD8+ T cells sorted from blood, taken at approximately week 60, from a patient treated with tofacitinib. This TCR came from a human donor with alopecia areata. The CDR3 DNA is TGTGCCATCAGCGAGGGGGCTAGCGGGGGACCAAGCACAGATACGCAGTATTTT. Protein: CAISEGASGGPSTDTQYF.